The following is a TCR beta chain sequence with its context. The antigen is unknown. With 6 bases clipped from V and 6 bases from J, the junction kept 15 bases outside the gene matches. This CDR3 region has 15 residues. Germline CDR1 reads SQVTM; CDR2 reads ANQGSEA. The sample is drawn from a study of molecular identifiers for immune sequencing clone quantification. TCR libraries were built in bulk with a published protocol and specific TCR primers. TCRdb redid the calling of the PCR reads with MiXCR, one entry per CDR3 protein. Counted here are hundreds of thousands of distinct CDR3 sequences, 20% occurring once; the ten biggest clones make up around 0.9%. Libraries for naive CD8 T cells, which were made from about 19,000 to 1,100,000 sorted cells, drew on 10%, 30% or 50% of the RNA. The study, taken as a whole, reports: Highly expanded clones may be undercounted when identical TCR molecules share barcodes.

The sample consisted of naive CD8+ T cells from blood, with Jurkat cell RNA spiked in. Subset: FACS-sorted CD8+CD4-CCR7+CD45RA+ naive T cells. This sequence joins TRBV29-1 and TRBJ2-3, with 7 nucleotides matching TRBD2. The TCR was taken from a human donor in good health. Some libraries in this study had Jurkat cell RNA spiked in. The CDR3 bases are TGCAGCGTCCCCTTCCCCGGACTAGATTTGGATACGCAGTATTTT. Its protein product is CSVPFPGLDLDTQYF.